This T cell receptor (beta chain) was captured by sequencing in a study of blood T cell repertoires in COVID-19. The CDR3 is 16 amino acids. Germline CDR1 is SGDLS and CDR2 is YYNGEE. V was pared by 4 bases and J by 4 bases, with 19 bases between. The data were produced by immunoSEQ multiplex PCR, yet TCRdb's version contains in-frame clones alone and is incomplete. The sample gives around 420,000 clones, around 90% of which show up once; more than 2% is in the top ten. This chain joins TRBV9 and TRBJ2-3, with D perhaps matching TRBD1 (7 bases). Input material: PBMCs or T cells enriched from blood (not recorded which). This TCR was recovered from a woman aged 40 to 50 with acute COVID-19. The CDR3 loop is CASSPGGLYAADTQYF. CDR3 nucleotide sequence: TGTGCCAGCAGCCCAGGGGGGTTGTATGCGGCAGATACGCAGTATTTT.